This TCR beta chain was sequenced in a study of vaccination and CD4 T cells after COVID-19. As for time point: late sampling 161 to 241 days after vaccination in a few convalescent patients. Sample treatment: roughly nine-day PBMC culture with coronavirus spike peptide pools or control peptides (ViraFEST assay). The study sequenced cultured CD4+ T cell DNA using the Oncomine TCR Beta short-read assay. TCRdb used MiXCR to reprocess the PCR reads, holding one entry per CDR3 protein. The sample contains about 25,000 distinct CDR3 sequences, less than 40% of which appear only once. As to this clonotype: Its specificity is not known.

The clonotype originates from a human donor who had recovered from COVID-19. This material consisted of CD4+ T cells from blood, cultured in vitro, taken about 7 months after SARS-CoV-2 vaccination.

CDR3 nucleotide sequence: TGCAGTGCTAGTCTCCCAGGAATAGCGGTTTCCTACGAGCAGTACTTC. Protein: CSASLPGIAVSYEQYF. This chain connects TRBV20-1 to TRBJ2-7; possibly TRBD2 for D (6 bases). The V end was cut by 3 bases, the J end by 1 base, with 19 bases between. The germline gives CDR1 DFQATT, CDR2 SNEGSKA (reference sequence). This CDR3 spans 16 amino acids.